This T cell receptor beta chain was recorded in a study of shared T cell receptors in the human thymus. Clones were sequenced by immunoSEQ multiplex PCR, and TCRdb holds only the in-frame ones, with some missing. There are some 720,000 clones in the sample; around 87% occur only once, and around 0.0099% lies in the top ten. Germline V CDR1 and CDR2: SSHAT, FNYEAQ (reference sequence). With V trimmed by 2 bases and J by 9 bases, 9 bases remained unmatched. CDR3 length: 17 amino acids. This sample also belongs to another study, concerning human thymus T cells. This second report adds: Thymic and blood repertoires seemed to favor certain V and J genes. Thymic repertoires from unrelated individuals overlapped highly, related research reported.

The chain is built from TRBV7-7 and TRBJ2-1; 14 nucleotides agree with TRBD2. Sequenced: thymocytes. The clonotype was recovered from a boy under two years old with a congenital heart defect. CDR3 DNA: TGTGCCAGCAGCTTATCGACTAGCGGGAGGGCCGGTGGTGAGCAGTTCTTC. Translation: CASSLSTSGRAGGEQFF.